This T cell receptor beta chain was documented in a study of cytomegalovirus exposure and HLA in healthy donors. Study in general: The early release's HLA-typed donors yielded 78 million or so unique TCRs. Whole-study findings and limits: Reports showed the classifier diagnosing cytomegalovirus status with high specificity and sensitivity. HLA alleles showed associations with 15,000 to 20,000 TCR beta sequences in a later analysis, at a 0.05 false discovery rate. What a later analysis showed was that several of the most significant clusters appeared linked to common viral pathogens.

As concerns this clone: The antigen remains undetermined.

In germline, CDR1 is LGHNA, CDR2 YNFKEQ. J gave up 4 bases and V 6 bases, and 11 bases lay outside the gene matches. The CDR3 extends over 18 amino acids. A multiplex PCR was run with 60 Vbeta primers and 13 Jbeta primers. The protocol was immunoSEQ multiplex PCR, while the TCRdb copy is restricted to in-frame clones and leaves out a portion. There are some 110,000 clones in the sample; just under 70% occur only once, and 8% to 9.5% lies in the top ten. Sequenced input: PBMCs. The sequence came from a man aged 30-40 years in good health and CMV-seropositive. V is TRBV4-2 and J is TRBJ2-3; TRBD2 matches 15 bases. This CDR3 is CASRGLAGGPVRSDTQYF. In DNA, the CDR3 is TGTGCCAGCAGAGGACTAGCGGGGGGGCCGGTGCGCTCAGATACGCAGTATTTT.